This TCR beta chain was captured by sequencing in a study of cytomegalovirus exposure and HLA in healthy donors. The study's findings and limits: Most observed TCR sequences were rare, whereas some public TCRs were detected in many donors. In a later analysis, TCR association rates varied by HLA locus: DRB1 most, HLA-C fewest. HLA-A and HLA-B allele assignments for most subjects were reportedly predicted accurately using TCR beta sequences. Earlier analysis looked at TCR beta V segments, and most were productive about 87% or about 30% of the time.

Details on this clone: The antigen remains unidentified.

60 Vbeta and 13 Jbeta primers were used in PCR. The data were produced by immunoSEQ multiplex PCR, yet TCRdb's version contains in-frame clones alone and is incomplete. Of about 180,000 clones listed, roughly 80% were seen once; the top ten hold approximately 4.4%. This sequence was found in a young woman in good health and CMV-seropositive. The specimen was PBMCs.

The CDR3 DNA follows: TGTGCCAGCAGCGCCGACAGCTTTGAAAAACTGTTTTTT. Protein: CASSADSFEKLFF. This chain joins TRBV9 and TRBJ1-4; weak D call: TRBD1 (5 bases). The V end lost 3 bases, the J end lost 7 bases, and 10 bases lay between the germline ends. The CDR3 spans 13 residues. Germline CDR1 is SGDLS and CDR2 is YYNGEE.